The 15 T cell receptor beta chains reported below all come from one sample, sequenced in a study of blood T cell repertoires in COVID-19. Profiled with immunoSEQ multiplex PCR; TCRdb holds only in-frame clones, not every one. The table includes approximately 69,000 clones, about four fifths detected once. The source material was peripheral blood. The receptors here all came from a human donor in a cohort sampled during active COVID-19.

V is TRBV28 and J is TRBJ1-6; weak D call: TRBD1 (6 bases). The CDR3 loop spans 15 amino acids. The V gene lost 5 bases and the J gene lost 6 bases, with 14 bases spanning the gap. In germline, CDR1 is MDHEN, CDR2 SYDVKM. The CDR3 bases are TGTGCCAGCAGTCCCGCCGACAGGACTAATTCACCCCTCCACTTT. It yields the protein CASSPADRTNSPLHF.

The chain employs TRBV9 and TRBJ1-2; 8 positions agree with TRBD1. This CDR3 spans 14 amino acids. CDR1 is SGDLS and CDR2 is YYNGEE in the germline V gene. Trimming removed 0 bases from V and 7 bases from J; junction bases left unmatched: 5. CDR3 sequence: CASSVEGQGAGYTF. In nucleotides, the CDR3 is TGTGCCAGCAGCGTAGAGGGGCAGGGGGCTGGCTACACCTTC. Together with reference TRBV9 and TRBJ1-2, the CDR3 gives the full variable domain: DSGVTQTPKHLITATGQRVTLRCSPRSGDLSVYWYQQSLDQGLQFLIQYYNGEERAKGNILERFSAQQFPDLHSELNLSSLELGDSALYFCASSVEGQGAGYTFGSGTRLTVV.

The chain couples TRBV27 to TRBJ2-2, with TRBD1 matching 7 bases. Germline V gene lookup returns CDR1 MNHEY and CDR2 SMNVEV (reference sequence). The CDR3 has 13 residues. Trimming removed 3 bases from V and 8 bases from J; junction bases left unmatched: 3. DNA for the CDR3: TGTGCCAGCAGTTTCGGACAGGTTGGGGAGCTGTTTTTT. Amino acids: CASSFGQVGELFF.

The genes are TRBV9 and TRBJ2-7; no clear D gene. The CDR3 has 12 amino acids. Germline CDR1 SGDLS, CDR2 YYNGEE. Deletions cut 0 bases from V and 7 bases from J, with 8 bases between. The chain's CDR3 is CASSVEVGEQYF. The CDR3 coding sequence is TGTGCCAGCAGCGTAGAAGTCGGGGAGCAGTACTTC.

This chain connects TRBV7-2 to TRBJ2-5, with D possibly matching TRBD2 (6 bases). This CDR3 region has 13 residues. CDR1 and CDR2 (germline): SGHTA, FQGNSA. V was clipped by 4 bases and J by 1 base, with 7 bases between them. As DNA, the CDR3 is TGTGCCAGCAGCTGGGGACTCCAAGAGACCCAGTACTTC. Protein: CASSWGLQETQYF.

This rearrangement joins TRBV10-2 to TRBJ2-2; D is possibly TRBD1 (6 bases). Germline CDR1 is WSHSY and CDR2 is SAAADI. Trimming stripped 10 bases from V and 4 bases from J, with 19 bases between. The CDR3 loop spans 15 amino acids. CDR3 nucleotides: TGCGCCACCTCAGAACGGGACACCTTCACCGGGGAGCTGTTTTTT. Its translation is CATSERDTFTGELFF.

CDR3 region: CASTALSGGSYEQYF. The CDR3, as DNA: TGTGCCAGCACTGCGCTCTCCGGGGGATCCTACGAGCAGTACTTC. The genes are TRBV6-5 and TRBJ2-7; perhaps TRBD2 as D (6 bases). V was clipped by 7 bases and J by 1 base, with 17 bases between them. CDR3 length: 15 amino acids. CDR1 and CDR2 from the germline V gene are MNHEY and SVGAGI.

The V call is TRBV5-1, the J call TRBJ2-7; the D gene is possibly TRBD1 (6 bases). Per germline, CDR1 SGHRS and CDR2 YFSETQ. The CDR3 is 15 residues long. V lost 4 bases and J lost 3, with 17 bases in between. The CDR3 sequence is CASSVGQLPDYEQYF. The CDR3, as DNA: TGCGCCAGCAGCGTAGGACAGTTACCTGACTACGAGCAGTACTTC.

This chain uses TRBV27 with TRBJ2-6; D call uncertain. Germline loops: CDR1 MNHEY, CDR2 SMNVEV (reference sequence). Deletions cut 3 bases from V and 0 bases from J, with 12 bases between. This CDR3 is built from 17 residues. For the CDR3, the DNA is TGTGCCAGCAGTTTGGGCAATACGATCTCTGGGGCCAACGTCCTGACTTTC. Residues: CASSLGNTISGANVLTF.

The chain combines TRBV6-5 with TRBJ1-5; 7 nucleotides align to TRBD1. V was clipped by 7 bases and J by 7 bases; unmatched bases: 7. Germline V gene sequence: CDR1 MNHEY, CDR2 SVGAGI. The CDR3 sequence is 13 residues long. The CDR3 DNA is TGTGCCAGCACTTTAACAGGGGACCAGCCCCAGCATTTT. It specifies CASTLTGDQPQHF.

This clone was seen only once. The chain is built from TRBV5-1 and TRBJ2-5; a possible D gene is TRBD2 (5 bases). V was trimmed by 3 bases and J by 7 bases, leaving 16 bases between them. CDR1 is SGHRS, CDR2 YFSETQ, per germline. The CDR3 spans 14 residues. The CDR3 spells CASSYFDTGGTQYF. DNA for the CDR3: TGCGCCAGCAGCTATTTTGACACTGGAGGGACCCAGTACTTC.

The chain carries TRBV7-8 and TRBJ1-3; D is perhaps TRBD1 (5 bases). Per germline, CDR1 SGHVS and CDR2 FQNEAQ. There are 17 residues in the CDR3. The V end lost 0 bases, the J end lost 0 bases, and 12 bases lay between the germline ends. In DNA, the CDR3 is TGTGCCAGCAGCTTAGCGCTTCGGGGGGGCTCTGGAAACACCATATATTTT. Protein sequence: CASSLALRGGSGNTIYF.

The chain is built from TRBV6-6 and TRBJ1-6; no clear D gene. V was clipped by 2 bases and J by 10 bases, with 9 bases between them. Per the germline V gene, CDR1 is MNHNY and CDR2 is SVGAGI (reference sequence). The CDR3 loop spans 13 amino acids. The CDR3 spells CASSYERESPLHF. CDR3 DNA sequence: TGTGCCAGCAGTTACGAGAGGGAGTCACCCCTCCACTTT.

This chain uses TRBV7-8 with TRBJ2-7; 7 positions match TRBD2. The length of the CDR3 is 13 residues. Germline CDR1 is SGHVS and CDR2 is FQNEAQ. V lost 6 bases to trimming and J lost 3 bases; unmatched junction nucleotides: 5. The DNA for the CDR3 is TGTGCCAGCAGTTGGGCGGGGGACTACGAGCAGTACTTC. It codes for CASSWAGDYEQYF.

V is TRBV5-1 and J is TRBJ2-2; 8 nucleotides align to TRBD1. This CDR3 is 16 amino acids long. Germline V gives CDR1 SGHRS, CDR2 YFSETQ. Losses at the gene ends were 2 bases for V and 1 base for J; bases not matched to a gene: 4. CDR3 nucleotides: TGCGCCAGCAGCTTTGGACAGGGCTGGAACACCGGGGAGCTGTTTTTT. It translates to CASSFGQGWNTGELFF. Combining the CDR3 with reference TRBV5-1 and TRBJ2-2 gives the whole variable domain KAGVTQTPRYLIKTRGQQVTLSCSPISGHRSVSWYQQTPGQGLQFLFEYFSETQRNKGNFPGRFSGRQFSNSRSEMNVSTLELGDSALYLCASSFGQGWNTGELFFGEGSRLTVL.